The present T cell receptor beta chain was sequenced within a study of cytomegalovirus exposure and HLA in healthy donors. At the level of the study: The Caucasian-associated ancestry cluster contained about 80% of the approximately 400 genotyped donors.

About this clone: The antigen remains unidentified.

V was trimmed by 7 bases and J by 0 bases, leaving 14 bases between them. The CDR3 extends over 14 amino acids. In germline, CDR1 is SGHRS, CDR2 YFSETQ. The donors, nominally healthy at sampling, likely had unrecorded immune exposures. Broader study findings: Previously analyzed data showed that most TCR beta V segments were productive at a frequency of about 90% or about 30%. Across all donors, roughly uniform sequencing depth was an assumption of the presence/absence analyses.

The PCR employed 60 Vbeta primers together with 13 Jbeta primers. The repertoire was sequenced with immunoSEQ multiplex PCR; TCRdb's copy has only in-frame clones and lacks some. The table has 65,000 to 90,000 clones, about 70% seen once. This chain uses TRBV5-1 with TRBJ2-7; weak D call: TRBD1 (6 bases). The TCR originated in a middle-aged man in good health and CMV-seronegative. Sequencing was performed on PBMCs. The CDR3 region is CASYSGELSYEQYF. DNA of the CDR3: TGCGCCAGCTATTCAGGGGAACTCTCCTACGAGCAGTACTTC.